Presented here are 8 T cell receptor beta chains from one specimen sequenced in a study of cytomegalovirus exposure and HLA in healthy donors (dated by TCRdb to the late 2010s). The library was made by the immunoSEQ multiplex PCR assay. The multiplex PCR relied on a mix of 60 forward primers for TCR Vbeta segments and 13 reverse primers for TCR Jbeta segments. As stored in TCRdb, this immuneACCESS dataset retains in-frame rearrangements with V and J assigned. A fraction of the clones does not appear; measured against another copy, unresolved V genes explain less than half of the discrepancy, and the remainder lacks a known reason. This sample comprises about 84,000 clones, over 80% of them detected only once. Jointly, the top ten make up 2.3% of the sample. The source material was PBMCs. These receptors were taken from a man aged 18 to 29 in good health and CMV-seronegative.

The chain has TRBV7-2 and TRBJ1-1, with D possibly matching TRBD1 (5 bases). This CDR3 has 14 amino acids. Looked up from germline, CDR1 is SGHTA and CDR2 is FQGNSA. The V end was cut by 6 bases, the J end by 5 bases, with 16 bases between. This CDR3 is CASSGGVRQTEAFF. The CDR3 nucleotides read TGTGCCAGCAGTGGAGGGGTGCGTCAAACTGAAGCTTTCTTT.

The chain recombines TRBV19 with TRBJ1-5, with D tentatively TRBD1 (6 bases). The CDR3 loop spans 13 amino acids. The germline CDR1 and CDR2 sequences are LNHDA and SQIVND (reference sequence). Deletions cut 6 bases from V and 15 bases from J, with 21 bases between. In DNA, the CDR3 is TGTGCCAGTAGCTGGGCTGCACAGGACAGACTGCATTTT. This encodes CASSWAAQDRLHF.

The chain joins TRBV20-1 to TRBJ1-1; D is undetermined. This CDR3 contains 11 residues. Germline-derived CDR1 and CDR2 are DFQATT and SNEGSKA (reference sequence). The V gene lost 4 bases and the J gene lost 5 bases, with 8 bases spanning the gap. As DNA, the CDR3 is TGCAGTGCTATTCGAGGGACTGAAGCTTTCTTT. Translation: CSAIRGTEAFF.

The DNA for the CDR3 is TGTGCCAGCAAGTGGGCCCCCGGCACAGATACGCAGTATTTT. Translated: CASKWAPGTDTQYF. The rearrangement links TRBV6-5 to TRBJ2-3, with unresolved D. This CDR3 has 14 residues. The V end was cut by 7 bases, the J end by 1 base, with 12 bases between. Germline CDR1 reads MNHEY; CDR2 reads SVGAGI.

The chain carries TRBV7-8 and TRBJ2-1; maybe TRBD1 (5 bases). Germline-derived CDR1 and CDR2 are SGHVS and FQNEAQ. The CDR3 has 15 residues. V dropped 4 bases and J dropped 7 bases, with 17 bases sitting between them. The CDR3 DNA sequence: TGTGCCAGCAGCTCCTCAACCAGGGTTCGTAATGAGCAGTTCTTC. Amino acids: CASSSSTRVRNEQFF.

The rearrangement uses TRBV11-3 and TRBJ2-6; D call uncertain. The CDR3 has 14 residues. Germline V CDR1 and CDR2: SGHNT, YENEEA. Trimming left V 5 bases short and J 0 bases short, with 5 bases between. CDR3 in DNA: TGTGCCAGCAGCGCGAGCTCTGGGGCCAACGTCCTGACTTTC. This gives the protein CASSASSGANVLTF.

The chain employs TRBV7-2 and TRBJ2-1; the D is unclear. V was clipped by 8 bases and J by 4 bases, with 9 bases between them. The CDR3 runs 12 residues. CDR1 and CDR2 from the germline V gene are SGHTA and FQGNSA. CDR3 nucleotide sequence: TGTGCCAGCGAACAACCATACAATGAGCAGTTCTTC. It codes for CASEQPYNEQFF.

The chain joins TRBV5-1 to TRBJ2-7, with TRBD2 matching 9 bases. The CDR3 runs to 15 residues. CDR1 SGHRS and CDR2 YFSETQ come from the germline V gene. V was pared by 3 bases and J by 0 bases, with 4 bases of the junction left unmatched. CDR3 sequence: CASSSASGTSYEQYF. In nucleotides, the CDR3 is TGCGCCAGCAGCTCAGCTAGCGGGACCTCCTACGAGCAGTACTTC.